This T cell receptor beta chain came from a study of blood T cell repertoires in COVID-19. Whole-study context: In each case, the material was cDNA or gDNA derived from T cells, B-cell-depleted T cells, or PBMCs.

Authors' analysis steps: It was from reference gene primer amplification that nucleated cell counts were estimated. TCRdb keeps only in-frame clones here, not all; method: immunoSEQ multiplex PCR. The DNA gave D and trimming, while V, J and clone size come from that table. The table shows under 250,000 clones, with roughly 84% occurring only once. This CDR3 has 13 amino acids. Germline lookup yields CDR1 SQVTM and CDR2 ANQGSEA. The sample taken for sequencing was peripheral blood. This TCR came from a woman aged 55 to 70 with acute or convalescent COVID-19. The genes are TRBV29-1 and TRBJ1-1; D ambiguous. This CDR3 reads CNADLLSNTEAFF. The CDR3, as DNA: TGCAACGCCGATCTACTTTCTAACACTGAAGCTTTCTTT.